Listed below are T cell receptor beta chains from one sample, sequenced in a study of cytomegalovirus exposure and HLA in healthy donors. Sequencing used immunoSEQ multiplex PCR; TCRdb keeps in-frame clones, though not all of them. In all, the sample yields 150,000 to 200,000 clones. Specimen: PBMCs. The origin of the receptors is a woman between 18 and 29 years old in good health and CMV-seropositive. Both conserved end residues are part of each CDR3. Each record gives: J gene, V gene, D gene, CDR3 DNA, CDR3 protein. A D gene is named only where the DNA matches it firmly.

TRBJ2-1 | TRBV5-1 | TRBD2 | TGCGCCAGCAGGGGCTCCCAACTAGCGGGAGCACGCGTTGAGCAGTTCTTC | CASRGSQLAGARVEQFF
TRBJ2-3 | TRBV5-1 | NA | TGCGCCAGCAGGCGGCAGAGTAGCACAGATACGCAGTATTTT | CASRRQSSTDTQYF
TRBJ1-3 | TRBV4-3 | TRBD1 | TGCGCCAGCAGCCAACAAGACAGGGCTGGAAACACCATATATTTT | CASSQQDRAGNTIYF
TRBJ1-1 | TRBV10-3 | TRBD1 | TGTGCCATCAGTACCGACAGGGGAAGCACTGAAGCTTTCTTT | CAISTDRGSTEAFF
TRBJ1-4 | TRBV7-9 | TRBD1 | TGTGCCAGCAGCTCAGGAGTACAGGGGTTGGATGAAAAACTGTTTTTT | CASSSGVQGLDEKLFF
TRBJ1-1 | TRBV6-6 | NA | TGTGCCAGCAACGACAGGTCCCAAGCTTTCTTT | CASNDRSQAFF
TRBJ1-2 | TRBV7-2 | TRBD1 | TGTGCCAGCAGCTTATGGGATTCGACAGGGAAAGGCTACACCTTC | CASSLWDSTGKGYTF
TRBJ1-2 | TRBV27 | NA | TGTGCCAGCAGTTTAGCGACCCAGGGATCTTACGGCTACACCTTC | CASSLATQGSYGYTF
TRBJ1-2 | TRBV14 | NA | TGTGCCAGCAGCCAAACTTCTAACTATGGCTACACCTTC | CASSQTSNYGYTF
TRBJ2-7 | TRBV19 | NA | TGTGCCAGTAGTATGGGGCGGAAAGGGTACGAGCAGTACTTC | CASSMGRKGYEQYF
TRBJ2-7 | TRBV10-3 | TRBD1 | TGTGCCATCACCAATGGTCCCGGGACAGGGAAGGGACGCTACGAGCAGTACTTC | CAITNGPGTGKGRYEQYF
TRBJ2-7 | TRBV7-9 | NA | TGTGCCAGCAGCAATACCGGGACAAGAATGTCCTACGAGCAGTACTTC | CASSNTGTRMSYEQYF
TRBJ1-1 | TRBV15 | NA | TGTGCCACCAGCAGATCAGAGAACACTGAAGCTTTCTTT | CATSRSENTEAFF
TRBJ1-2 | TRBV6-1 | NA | TGTGCCAGCAGTGAAGCGCCAGTGGGGACCGGGGGGGGGTATGGCTACACCTTC | CASSEAPVGTGGGYGYTF
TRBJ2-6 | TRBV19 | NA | TGTGCCAGTAGTCGGACAGTAGATGGGACCAACGTCCTGACTTTC | CASSRTVDGTNVLTF
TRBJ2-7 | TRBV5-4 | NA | TGTGCCAGCACCCCCGGCAACGGGAACACCTACGAGCAGTACTTC | CASTPGNGNTYEQYF
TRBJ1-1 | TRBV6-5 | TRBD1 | TGTGCCAGCAGACTCGGACAGGCAAACACTGAAGCTTTCTTT | CASRLGQANTEAFF
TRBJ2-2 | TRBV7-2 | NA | TGTGCCAGCAGCACCCGACTAGAGCGTCCCGGGGAGCTGTTTTTT | CASSTRLERPGELFF
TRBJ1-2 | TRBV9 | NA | TGTGCCAGCAGCCATAGCAACTATGGCTACACCTTC | CASSHSNYGYTF
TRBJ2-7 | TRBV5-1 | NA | TGCGCCAGCAGCTTGGACAGGGCCGTCTACGAGCAGTACTTC | CASSLDRAVYEQYF
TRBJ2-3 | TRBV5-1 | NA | TGCGCCAGCAGCTTGGGCCAGGGTTGGACAGATACGCAGTATTTT | CASSLGQGWTDTQYF
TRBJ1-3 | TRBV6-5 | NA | TGTGCCAGCAGACAAGGACACGGCGGAAACACCATATATTTT | CASRQGHGGNTIYF
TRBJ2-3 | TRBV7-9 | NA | TGTGCCAGCAGCCCCACACAGGATACGCAGTATTTT | CASSPTQDTQYF
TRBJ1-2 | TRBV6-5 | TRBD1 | TGTGCCAGCAGGCGACAGGGCTCCGACTATGGCTACACCTTC | CASRRQGSDYGYTF
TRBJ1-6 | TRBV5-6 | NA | TGTGCCAGCAGCTCGTATAATTCACCCCTCCACTTT | CASSSYNSPLHF
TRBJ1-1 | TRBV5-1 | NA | TGCGCCAGCAGCTTGGCCCAGGGGTCGAGGACTGAAGCTTTCTTT | CASSLAQGSRTEAFF
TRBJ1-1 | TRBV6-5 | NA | TGTGCCAGCAGTTACGAGGGCGGGGGCACTGAAGCTTTCTTT | CASSYEGGGTEAFF
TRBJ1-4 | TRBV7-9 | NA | TGTGCCAGCAGCAGGACAGATGAAAAACTGTTTTTT | CASSRTDEKLFF
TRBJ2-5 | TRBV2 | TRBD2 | TGTGCCAGCAGCCCCTTGACTAGCGGGGGGAGACCCCTGGGAGAGACCCAGTACTTC | CASSPLTSGGRPLGETQYF
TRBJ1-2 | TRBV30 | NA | TGTGCCTGGAGTCTTGGGAGGGATGGCTACACCTTC | CAWSLGRDGYTF
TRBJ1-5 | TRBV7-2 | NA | TGTGCCAGCAGCCGTCGCTTAGAAAATCAGCCCCAGCATTTT | CASSRRLENQPQHF
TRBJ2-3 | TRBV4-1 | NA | TGCGCCAGCAGGGTCACTACAGGGGATACGCAGTATTTT | CASRVTTGDTQYF
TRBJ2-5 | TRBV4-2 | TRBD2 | TGTGCCAGCAGCCTGGGAGGTAGCGGGGGGCAACGGCAAGAGACCCAGTACTTC | CASSLGGSGGQRQETQYF
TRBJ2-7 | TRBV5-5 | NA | TGTGCCAGCAGCTTGACAGGGACCTACGAGCAGTACTTC | CASSLTGTYEQYF
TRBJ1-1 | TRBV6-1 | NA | TGTGCCAGCAGTGAAGCGCCCGGGACACAAACTGAAGCTTTCTTT | CASSEAPGTQTEAFF
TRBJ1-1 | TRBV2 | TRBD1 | TGTGCCGGTATCGCAGGGGGCATAGGGACTGAAGCTTTCTTT | CAGIAGGIGTEAFF
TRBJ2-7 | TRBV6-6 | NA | TGTGCCAGCAGTTACAAGGACAAGTACGAGCAGTACTTC | CASSYKDKYEQYF
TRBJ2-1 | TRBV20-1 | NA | TGCAGTGCGACGAGCCTAGATTCCCAGTTCTTC | CSATSLDSQFF
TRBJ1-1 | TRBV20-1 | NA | TGTTGCGGGACGGTGGCTTTCTTT | CCGTVAFF
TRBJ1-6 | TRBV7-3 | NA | TGTGCCAGCAGCTTAATGGGGCTTAATTCACCCCTCCACTTT | CASSLMGLNSPLHF
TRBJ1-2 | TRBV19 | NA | TGTGCCAGTAGTATCCGAGACAGGAACTATGGCTACACCTTC | CASSIRDRNYGYTF
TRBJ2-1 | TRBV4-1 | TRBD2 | TGCGCCAGCAGCCACGGAGCTAGCGGGATAAATGAGCAGTTCTTC | CASSHGASGINEQFF
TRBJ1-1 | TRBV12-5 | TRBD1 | TGTGCTAGTGGCTCGGGACAGGGGGCGAACACTGAAGCTTTCTTT | CASGSGQGANTEAFF
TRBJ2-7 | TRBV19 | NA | TGTGCCAGTAGTATACTGTCGAGCACCGAGCAGTACTTC | CASSILSSTEQYF
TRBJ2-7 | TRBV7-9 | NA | TGTGCCAGCAGCCCCCTTTACAGTTTCCCTTACGAGCAGTACTTC | CASSPLYSFPYEQYF
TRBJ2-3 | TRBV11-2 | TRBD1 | TGTGCCAGCAGCCCGGGGACAGGGTTCGTGACGCAGTATTTT | CASSPGTGFVTQYF
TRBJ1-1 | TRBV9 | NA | TGTGCCAGCAGCCCAGTCGGTCTAGGGGCGGACACTGAAGCTTTCTTT | CASSPVGLGADTEAFF